A single T cell receptor beta chain is shown here with its context. The target antigen is unknown. Looked up from germline, CDR1 is SGHRS and CDR2 is YFSETQ. The CDR3 sequence is 12 residues long. V lost 2 bases, J lost 4 bases, and 5 bases lay in between. About 33,000 T cell genomes (roughly 190 ng DNA) went into each sorted-subset replicate. The table came from immunoSEQ multiplex PCR; TCRdb's copy has only in-frame clones and leaves some out. The sample contains 1,400,000 or so clones, less than 99% of which appear only once. Partitioning of CD4+ cells yielded a CD45RA+ naive subset and a CD45RA-negative memory subset. The sample is drawn from a study of shared clonotypes between healthy human individuals. General study findings and limits: Sharing across four donors was highest in naive CD4 (around 5%) and lowest in memory CD8 (roughly 0.4%). Naive subsets, compared against memory subsets, generally had larger estimated richness values.

Sequencing was performed on naive CD4+ T cells sorted from blood. Subset defined: CD45RA+ positively selected. The chain carries TRBV5-1 and TRBJ2-3; no clear D gene. This receptor was taken from a man aged 25 to 40 in good health. CDR3 nucleotide sequence: TGCGCCAGCAGCTTCTACCCAGATACGCAGTATTTT. Its protein is CASSFYPDTQYF.